The 22 T cell receptor beta chains presented below share a single source sample, sequenced in a study of T cell responses to AZD1222 COVID-19 vaccine. Method: immunoSEQ multiplex PCR; TCRdb's copy keeps in-frame clones and lacks some. The data contain approximately 180,000 clones, 88% of them singletons. The sample consisted of peripheral blood, taken on day 0 of AZD1222 vaccination. Receptors were obtained from an adult in good health.

The chain has TRBV5-1 and TRBJ2-1; TRBD1 aligns across 8 bases. Germline V gene data show CDR1 as SGHRS and CDR2 as YFSETQ. This CDR3 region has 16 residues. Losses at the gene ends were 4 bases for V and 8 bases for J; bases not matched to a gene: 14. The CDR3 region has the DNA TGCGCCAGCAGCCGAGGCCTGACAGGGGCGCCGGATGAGCAGTTCTTC. Residues: CASSRGLTGAPDEQFF.

V usage is TRBV6-6 and J usage is TRBJ2-2; TRBD1 aligns across 7 bases. V shed 0 bases, J shed 2 bases, and the junction held 3 bases outside the gene matches. The CDR3 contains 16 residues. Germline CDR1 reads MNHNY; CDR2 reads SVGAGI (reference sequence). In nucleotides, the CDR3 is TGTGCCAGCAGTTACTCGAGGGACAGAAACACCGGGGAGCTGTTTTTT. Its protein is CASSYSRDRNTGELFF.

CDR3: CASSSQTGSNGYTF. CDR3 DNA: TGTGCCAGCAGCTCGCAGACAGGGTCGAATGGCTACACCTTC. The V and J genes are TRBV7-2 and TRBJ1-2; 7 positions agree with TRBD1. Germline lookup yields CDR1 SGHTA and CDR2 FQGNSA. The CDR3 is 14 amino acids. V gave up 4 bases and J gave up 6 bases; unmatched junction bases: 8.

The rearrangement joins TRBV18 to TRBJ1-1; D is perhaps TRBD1 (5 bases). Trimming stripped 6 bases from V and 4 bases from J, with 18 bases between. The CDR3 is made up of 15 amino acids. CDR1 and CDR2 (germline): KGHSH, LQKENI. The chain's CDR3 is CASSSRQPVGTEAFF. The CDR3 region has the DNA TGTGCCAGCTCTAGTAGACAGCCTGTGGGCACTGAAGCTTTCTTT.

This clone was observed a handful of times. The rearrangement joins TRBV10-3 to TRBJ2-1, with TRBD2 matching 14 bases. The CDR3 sequence is 15 residues long. Germline CDR1 and CDR2: ENHRY and SYGVKD. J gave up 4 bases and V 6 bases, and 2 bases lay outside the gene matches. CDR3 bases: TGTGCCATCAGGACTAGCGGGGGGGCTTACAATGAGCAGTTCTTC. Protein sequence: CAIRTSGGAYNEQFF.

The chain joins TRBV10-3 to TRBJ1-1, with D perhaps matching TRBD1 (5 bases). The CDR3 consists of 12 residues. Germline values: CDR1 ENHRY, CDR2 SYGVKD. V was clipped by 6 bases and J by 1 base, with 6 bases between them. The DNA for the CDR3 is TGTGCCATCAGCCAGGGGAACACTGAAGCTTTCTTT. Protein sequence: CAISQGNTEAFF.

Only one count was recorded for this clone. This chain uses TRBV19 with TRBJ1-4; D might be TRBD1 (5 bases). CDR3 length equals 15 residues. Germline-derived CDR1 and CDR2 are LNHDA and SQIVND (reference sequence). Between the trimmed V and J ends, which lost 2 bases and 0 bases, there was a span of 7 bases. The CDR3 DNA reads as TGTGCCAGTAGTATACAGGGTACAACTAATGAAAAACTGTTTTTT. It is translated as CASSIQGTTNEKLFF.

The count of this clone is one. The chain is built from TRBV9 and TRBJ2-5, with D unclear. Germline V CDR1 and CDR2: SGDLS, YYNGEE. The CDR3 extends over 15 amino acids. Trimming pared 0 bases from V and 7 bases from J, leaving 16 bases between. Written as DNA, the CDR3 is TGTGCCAGCAGCGTAGCGGTGGGTGATGTAGGGACCCAGTACTTC. It codes for CASSVAVGDVGTQYF.

As DNA, the CDR3 is TGTGCCAGCAGTTACGCCCCGACCAATTCACCCCTCCACTTT. This sequence encodes CASSYAPTNSPLHF. The chain has TRBV6-5 and TRBJ1-6; D is unresolved. The V end was cut by 2 bases, the J end by 7 bases, with 9 bases between. This CDR3 comprises 14 residues. Looked up from germline, CDR1 is MNHEY and CDR2 is SVGAGI.

The chain joins TRBV28 to TRBJ2-7, with D perhaps given as TRBD1 or TRBD2 (5 bases each). The ends were cut back, 5 bases at V and 4 bases at J, with 15 bases in the middle. Per germline, CDR1 MDHEN and CDR2 SYDVKM. The CDR3 consists of 14 residues. As DNA, the CDR3 is TGTGCCAGCAGTCCAGTGGGACGCCTGTACGAGCAGTACTTC. It codes for CASSPVGRLYEQYF.

The gene calls are TRBV4-1 and TRBJ1-4, with D perhaps TRBD1 (6 bases). This CDR3 is 15 amino acids long. V lost 1 base to trimming and J lost 8 bases, with 14 bases between them. In germline, CDR1 is MGHRA, CDR2 YSYEKL. As DNA, the CDR3 is TGCGCCAGCAGCCAAGTTAGAGGGACACCCGAAAAACTGTTTTTT. Its protein product is CASSQVRGTPEKLFF.

The chain couples TRBV9 to TRBJ2-1; 9 positions agree with TRBD1. Germline V CDR1 and CDR2: SGDLS, YYNGEE. The CDR3 runs to 15 residues. Trimming at V came to 0 bases and at J to 8 bases, leaving 6 bases not matched to a gene. CDR3 DNA: TGTGCCAGCAGCGTAGAACAGGACAGGGGCGATGAGCAGTTCTTC. It encodes CASSVEQDRGDEQFF.

The chain links TRBV2 to TRBJ1-6; D unclear. V shed 3 bases and J shed 2 bases, with 8 bases lying between them. The CDR3 is 15 amino acids. Germline lookup yields CDR1 SNHLY and CDR2 FYNNEI. For the CDR3, the DNA is TGTGCCAGCAGTGACGGGGAACCCTATAATTCACCCCTCCACTTT. As protein: CASSDGEPYNSPLHF.

V is TRBV7-6 and J is TRBJ2-7; a possible D gene is TRBD1 (6 bases). CDR1 and CDR2 (germline): SGHVS, FNYEAQ. CDR3 size: 15 residues. V was trimmed by 1 base and J by 0 bases, leaving 10 bases between them. The CDR3 DNA sequence: TGTGCCAGCAGCTTAGGCGCGGACAGCTCCTACGAGCAGTACTTC. It specifies CASSLGADSSYEQYF.

This clone was seen a few times. The gene calls are TRBV5-1 and TRBJ1-6; no definite D call. Deletions cut 5 bases from V and 8 bases from J, with 11 bases between. Germline-derived CDR1 and CDR2 are SGHRS and YFSETQ. This CDR3 has 13 amino acids. The CDR3 reads CASRGVGDSPLHF. CDR3 nucleotides: TGCGCCAGCAGAGGAGTCGGGGATTCACCCCTCCACTTT.

The chain combines TRBV4-2 with TRBJ1-1, with D unresolved. This CDR3 contains 13 residues. Germline CDR1 reads LGHNA; CDR2 reads YNFKEQ. V lost 0 bases, J lost 4 bases, and 6 bases lay in between. The CDR3 protein is CASSQDMGTEAFF. CDR3 nucleotide sequence: TGTGCCAGCAGCCAAGATATGGGCACTGAAGCTTTCTTT.

V usage is TRBV6-5 and J usage is TRBJ1-1, with D unclear. The germline V gene has CDR1 MNHEY and CDR2 SVGAGI. This CDR3 contains 13 residues. Trimming took off 7 bases at V and 3 bases at J, with 12 bases between the two ends. CDR3 protein: CASTAGRDTEAFF. The CDR3 nucleotides read TGTGCCAGCACGGCAGGCCGGGACACTGAAGCTTTCTTT.

The table lists this clone with a count of one. The rearrangement uses TRBV7-3 and TRBJ2-5, with 10 bases fitting TRBD2. Germline CDR1 is SGHTA and CDR2 is FQGTGA. The CDR3 has 15 residues. The V segment lost 5 bases and the J segment 9 bases; nucleotides outside the gene matches: 12. CDR3 in DNA: TGTGCCAGCAGCCCCTCTAGCGGGGGCCCGATGGCCCAGTACTTC. This gives the protein CASSPSSGGPMAQYF. Together with reference TRBV7-3 and TRBJ2-5, the CDR3 gives the full variable domain: GAGVSQTPSNKVTEKGKYVELRCDPISGHTALYWYRQSLGQGPEFLIYFQGTGAADDSGLPNDRFFAVRPEGSVSTLKIQRTERGDSAVYLCASSPSSGGPMAQYFGPGTRLLVL.

The gene calls are TRBV19 and TRBJ2-5; 15 bases align to TRBD2. The CDR3 sequence is 16 residues long. CDR1 LNHDA and CDR2 SQIVND come from the germline V gene (reference sequence). V shed 5 bases and J 3 bases; nucleotides not matched to a gene: 4. CDR3 sequence reads: CASSPRTSGGEETQYF. The CDR3, as DNA: TGTGCCAGTAGTCCTCGGACTAGCGGGGGGGAAGAGACCCAGTACTTC.

This sequence joins TRBV7-9 and TRBJ1-3; D is perhaps TRBD1 (5 bases). Trimming cost V 3 bases and J 0 bases, with 12 bases left between them. Germline-derived CDR1 and CDR2 are SEHNR and FQNEAQ (reference sequence). This CDR3 has 16 residues. The CDR3 DNA reads as TGTGCCAGCAGCTTCTTAGAGACAGCCTCTGGAAACACCATATATTTT. It encodes CASSFLETASGNTIYF.

The rearrangement uses TRBV19 and TRBJ2-2; TRBD2 aligns across 8 bases. Trimming took 3 bases from V and 3 from J; bases not matched to a gene: 0. The germline V gene encodes CDR1 LNHDA and CDR2 SQIVND (reference sequence). The CDR3 sequence is 14 residues long. The CDR3 loop is CASSIGRDTGELFF. CDR3 in DNA: TGTGCCAGTAGTATCGGGAGGGACACCGGGGAGCTGTTTTTT.

The chain has TRBV16 and TRBJ2-7, with D hard to call. This CDR3 region has 14 residues. Deletions cut 0 bases from V and 3 bases from J, with 9 bases between. CDR1 and CDR2 from the germline V gene are KGHSY and FQNENV. Written as DNA, the CDR3 is TGTGCCAGCAGCCAATCGGCAGCCAGCTACGAGCAGTACTTC. This sequence encodes CASSQSAASYEQYF.